Following are 24 T cell receptor beta chains from one sample sequenced in a study of T-cell reconstitution after alpha-beta-depleted transplantation in children. During its preparation, the TCRbeta library received unique molecular identifiers. TCRdb itself ran the PCR reads through MiXCR, one entry per CDR3 protein. Of some 640,000 distinct CDR3 sequences listed, roughly 17% are singletons. The sample in question was PBMCs from the stem cell graft donor, obtained from the stem cell graft. These receptors originate from a human donor who donated a stem cell graft to a child with acute myeloid leukemia.

This clonotype has at least ten counts. The J gene is TRBJ2-3, the V gene TRBV20-1; perhaps TRBD2 as D (5 bases). The germline V and J ends were trimmed by 6 bases and 0 bases, with 19 bases remaining between them. Per germline, CDR1 DFQATT and CDR2 SNEGSKA (reference sequence). This CDR3 is built from 16 residues. The CDR3 DNA sequence: TGCAGTGCAGACTCCCGGAGCGGCCTTAGCACAGATACGCAGTATTTT. Translating gives CSADSRSGLSTDTQYF.

The gene calls are TRBV5-1 and TRBJ2-1; TRBD1 agrees at 11 bases. Germline assignment: CDR1 SGHRS and CDR2 YFSETQ. The CDR3 is made up of 17 amino acids. V shed 4 bases and J 1 base; nucleotides not matched to a gene: 7. This CDR3 reads CASSPWTGGLSYNEQFF. Here the CDR3 DNA reads TGCGCCAGCAGCCCTTGGACAGGGGGCTTGTCCTACAATGAGCAGTTCTTC.

This clonotype was observed a few times. V and J are TRBV6-1 and TRBJ2-1, with D uncertain. Germline-derived CDR1 and CDR2 are MNHNS and SASEGT. The CDR3 extends over 14 amino acids. V lost 8 bases and J 0 bases, leaving 11 bases between the germline ends. The DNA of the CDR3 is TGTGCCAGCCTCCCCGTGAGCTCCTACAATGAGCAGTTCTTC. It encodes CASLPVSSYNEQFF.

This clonotype appeared a few times. V is TRBV5-1 and J is TRBJ2-3; 9 positions match TRBD1. This CDR3 has 16 residues. V dropped 4 bases and J dropped 2; count of bases not matched to a gene: 8. Germline values: CDR1 SGHRS, CDR2 YFSETQ. CDR3 loop: CASSLGGDRATDTQYF. For the CDR3, the DNA is TGCGCCAGCAGCCTAGGTGGGGACAGGGCCACAGATACGCAGTATTTT.

This clonotype was detected ten times or more. The chain combines TRBV6-1 with TRBJ1-2, with 8 bases fitting TRBD1. The CDR3 contains 14 residues. CDR1 is MNHNS, CDR2 SASEGT, per germline. V shed 6 bases and J 5 bases; nucleotides not matched to a gene: 8. The CDR3 reads CASRHGQGEYGYTF. In DNA form, the CDR3 reads TGTGCCAGCAGACACGGACAGGGAGAATATGGCTACACCTTC.

This clonotype was found a few times. The chain links TRBV12-3 or TRBV12-4 to TRBJ2-1; maybe TRBD1 (6 bases). V shed 6 bases and J shed 8 bases, with 11 bases lying between them. The CDR3 consists of 12 residues. The CDR3 here is CASRRPGDEQFF. CDR3 DNA: TGTGCCAGCAGGAGACCAGGGGATGAGCAGTTCTTC.

The chain recombines TRBV25-1 with TRBJ1-2; D is unresolved. Germline assignment: CDR1 MGHDK and CDR2 SYGVNS. The CDR3 length is 14 residues. The V end lost 1 base, the J end lost 2 bases, and 8 bases lay between the germline ends. DNA for the CDR3: TGTGCCAGCAGTGAATGGGGAGGGAACTATGGCTACACCTTC. Translation: CASSEWGGNYGYTF.

This clonotype occurred many times. The J gene is TRBJ2-5, the V gene TRBV20-1; 10 bases match TRBD2. J gave up 3 bases and V 3 bases, and 13 bases lay outside the gene matches. The CDR3 is 17 residues long. In germline, CDR1 is DFQATT, CDR2 SNEGSKA (reference sequence). The CDR3 DNA is TGCAGTGCTAGGGTCACGGGCCCGGGACTAGCGAAAGAGACCCAGTACTTC. This sequence encodes CSARVTGPGLAKETQYF.

The V and J genes are TRBV7-2 and TRBJ2-3, with TRBD2 as a possible D gene (7 bases). This CDR3 is 16 amino acids long. Looked up from germline, CDR1 is SGHTA and CDR2 is FQGNSA. V gave up 5 bases and J gave up 6 bases, with 21 bases separating them. DNA of the CDR3: TGTGCCAGCAGCGCCCTCTATGGGGGGGGCCCCGATACGCAGTATTTT. Its protein product is CASSALYGGGPDTQYF. Full variable domain (missing parts from reference TRBV7-2 and TRBJ2-3): GAGVSQSPSNKVTEKGKDVELRCDPISGHTALYWYRQSLGQGLEFLIYFQGNSAPDKSGLPSDRFSAERTGGSVSTLTIQRTQQEDSAVYLCASSALYGGGPDTQYFGPGTRLTVL.

This clonotype was seen only a few times. The chain recombines TRBV5-1 with TRBJ2-1; tentatively, D is TRBD1 or TRBD2 (5 bases each). V was cut by 1 base and J by 7 bases, with 15 bases left in between. Germline V gives CDR1 SGHRS, CDR2 YFSETQ. The CDR3 is made up of 15 amino acids. The CDR3 reads CASSLSGTLLNEQFF. The CDR3 nucleotides are TGCGCCAGCAGCTTGAGTGGGACCCTATTGAATGAGCAGTTCTTC.

This clonotype was counted many times. V usage is TRBV29-1 and J usage is TRBJ2-1; unclear D gene. Germline CDR1 SQVTM, CDR2 ANQGSEA. This CDR3 region has 13 residues. V lost 0 bases to trimming and J lost 7 bases, with 10 bases between them. CDR3 DNA sequence: TGCAGCGTTGAAGATCGTAGGATAAATGAGCAGTTCTTC. Translating gives CSVEDRRINEQFF.

The chain employs TRBV15 and TRBJ2-3; 7 bases map to TRBD2. The CDR3 is 16 residues long. With 5 bases clipped from V and 2 bases from J, the junction kept 10 bases outside the gene matches. Per germline, CDR1 LNHNV and CDR2 YYDKDF (reference sequence). This chain's CDR3 is CATSEGRLAATDTQYF. The CDR3 DNA reads as TGTGCCACCAGCGAGGGAAGACTAGCAGCCACAGATACGCAGTATTTT.

This clonotype was counted at least ten times. DNA for the CDR3: TGCAGCGGGGGACTTTACTACAATGAGCAGTTCTTC. Protein sequence: CSGGLYYNEQFF. The V gene is TRBV29-1, the J gene TRBJ2-1; the D gene is possibly TRBD2 (6 bases). The CDR3 has 12 residues. In germline, CDR1 is SQVTM, CDR2 ANQGSEA. The germline V and J ends were trimmed by 7 bases and 3 bases, with 10 bases remaining between them.

The CDR3, as DNA: TGTGCCACCAGTGATTGGACAGGGGGAGGGGATCAGCCCCAGCATTTT. Translated, it gives CATSDWTGGGDQPQHF. The chain joins TRBV24-1 to TRBJ1-5, with 10 bases matching TRBD1. Germline V gene lookup returns CDR1 KGHDR and CDR2 SFDVKD. The CDR3 spans 16 residues. The ends lost 2 bases at V and 5 bases at J; junction bases unmatched: 5.

This clonotype has only one observation. Its ends do not fully match the called genes, so a read error is possible. The chain joins TRBV4-2 to TRBJ2-2; 10 nucleotides align to TRBD1. The CDR3 extends over 17 amino acids. Germline CDR1 LGHNA, CDR2 YNFKEQ. CDR3 sequence: CASSPEGGQGYTGDLFF. CDR3 bases: TGTGCCAGCAGCCCAGAGGGGGGACAGGGGTACACCGGGGACCTGTTTTTT.

This clonotype showed up many times. The gene calls are TRBV6-1 and TRBJ1-3, with D possibly being TRBD1 (5 bases). V shed 6 bases and J shed 2 bases, with 8 bases lying between them. In germline, CDR1 is MNHNS, CDR2 SASEGT. The CDR3 spans 13 residues. The CDR3 here is CASRRGTGNTIYF. DNA for the CDR3: TGTGCCAGCAGGAGGGGTACTGGAAACACCATATATTTT.

This clonotype came up many times. V usage is TRBV20-1 and J usage is TRBJ2-1, with TRBD1 matching over 7 bases. In germline, CDR1 is DFQATT, CDR2 SNEGSKA (reference sequence). This CDR3 has 12 amino acids. The CDR3 region is CESPGGHNEQFF. The DNA of the CDR3 is TGCGAGAGCCCAGGGGGACACAATGAGCAGTTCTTC.

This clonotype was counted many times. This chain uses TRBV10-3 with TRBJ2-1, with D possibly being TRBD1 (6 bases). V lost 4 bases and J 12 bases, leaving 25 bases between the germline ends. Germline V gene lookup returns CDR1 ENHRY and CDR2 SYGVKD. The CDR3 is 16 amino acids. In nucleotides, the CDR3 is TGTGCCATCAGTGGTAATAAACCGGGACACGAGAGGAGGCAGTTCTTC. This translates into CAISGNKPGHERRQFF.

As concerns this clonotype: This may be a read error: a much more frequent sequence differs by one nucleotide. The chain links TRBV7-9 to TRBJ1-1, with no clear D. V lost 3 bases and J 1 base, leaving 9 bases between the germline ends. Germline assignment: CDR1 SEHNR and CDR2 FQNEAQ (reference sequence). CDR3 length: 14 amino acids. CDR3 DNA: TGTGCCAGCAGCTTTAGTACTCCGAACACTGAAGCTTTCTTT. Translation gives CASSFSTPNTEAFF.

A few counts support this clonotype. The gene calls are TRBV7-8 and TRBJ2-5; TRBD1 agrees at 8 bases. V was clipped by 6 bases and J by 5 bases; unmatched bases: 14. Germline V gene sequence: CDR1 SGHVS, CDR2 FQNEAQ. The length of the CDR3 is 16 residues. CDR3 DNA sequence: TGTGCCAGCAGGGAGAGCGTGTCAGGGGGCCGGGAGACCCAGTACTTC. This codes for CASRESVSGGRETQYF.

This clonotype was recorded at least ten times. DNA for the CDR3: TGCAGTGCTAGGTGGGCTAGCGGGGGGCTAGACAATGAGCAGTTCTTC. Its protein is CSARWASGGLDNEQFF. V usage is TRBV20-1 and J usage is TRBJ2-1; 11 positions agree with TRBD2. With V trimmed by 3 bases and J by 5 bases, 9 bases remained unmatched. The CDR3 runs 16 residues. Germline V gene sequence: CDR1 DFQATT, CDR2 SNEGSKA (reference sequence).

This clonotype was counted at least ten times. This sequence joins TRBV7-2 and TRBJ2-7; tentatively, D is TRBD2 (6 bases). V was trimmed by 1 base and J by 2 bases, leaving 12 bases between them. The CDR3 runs 15 residues. CDR1 and CDR2 from the germline V gene are SGHTA and FQGNSA. The CDR3 loop reads CASSLGGGVPYEQYF. CDR3 bases: TGTGCCAGCAGCTTAGGTGGCGGGGTACCCTACGAGCAGTACTTC.

This clonotype was picked up many times. The chain couples TRBV20-1 to TRBJ1-4; D unresolved. Trimming took off 7 bases at V and 7 bases at J, with 16 bases between the two ends. The CDR3 extends over 13 amino acids. The germline CDR1 and CDR2 sequences are DFQATT and SNEGSKA (reference sequence). CDR3 bases: TGCAGTGTCCGATCCATAATAGGTGAAAAACTGTTTTTT. Translated, it gives CSVRSIIGEKLFF.

The chain links TRBV18 to TRBJ2-1; TRBD1 agrees at 11 bases. The CDR3 extends over 17 amino acids. With V trimmed by 1 base and J by 5 bases, 7 bases remained unmatched. Germline CDR1 and CDR2: KGHSH and LQKENI. The DNA for the CDR3 is TGTGCCAGCTCACCACGGGACAGGGGGGCTGTGAACAATGAGCAGTTCTTC. This translates into CASSPRDRGAVNNEQFF.